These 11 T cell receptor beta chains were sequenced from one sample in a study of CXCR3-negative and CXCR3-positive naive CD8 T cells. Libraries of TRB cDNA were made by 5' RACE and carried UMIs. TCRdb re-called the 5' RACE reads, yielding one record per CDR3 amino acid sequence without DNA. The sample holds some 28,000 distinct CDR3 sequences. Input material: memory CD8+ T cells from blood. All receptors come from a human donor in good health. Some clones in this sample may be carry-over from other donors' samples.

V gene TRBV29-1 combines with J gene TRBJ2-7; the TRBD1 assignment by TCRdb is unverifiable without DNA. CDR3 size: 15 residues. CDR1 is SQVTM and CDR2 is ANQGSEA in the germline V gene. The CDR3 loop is CSVRSGGLSYYDQYF.

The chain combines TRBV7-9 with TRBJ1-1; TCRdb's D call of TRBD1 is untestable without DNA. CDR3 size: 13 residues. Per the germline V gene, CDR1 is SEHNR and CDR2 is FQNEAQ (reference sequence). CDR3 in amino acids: CASSPTGATEAFF.

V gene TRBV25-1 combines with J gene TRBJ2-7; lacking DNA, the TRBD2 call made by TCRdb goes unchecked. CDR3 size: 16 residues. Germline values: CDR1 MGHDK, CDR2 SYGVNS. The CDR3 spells CASSGTSGDLFYEQYF.

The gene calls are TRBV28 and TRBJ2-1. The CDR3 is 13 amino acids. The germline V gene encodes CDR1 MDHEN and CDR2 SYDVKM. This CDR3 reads CASSRLFHNEQFF.

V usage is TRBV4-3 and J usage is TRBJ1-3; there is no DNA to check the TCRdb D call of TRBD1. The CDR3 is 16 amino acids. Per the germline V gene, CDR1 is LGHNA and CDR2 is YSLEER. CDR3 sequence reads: CASSQDGANSGNTIYF.

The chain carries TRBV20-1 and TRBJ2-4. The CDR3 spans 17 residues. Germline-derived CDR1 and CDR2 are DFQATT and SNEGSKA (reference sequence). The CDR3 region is CSALRPEDGLAKNIQYF.

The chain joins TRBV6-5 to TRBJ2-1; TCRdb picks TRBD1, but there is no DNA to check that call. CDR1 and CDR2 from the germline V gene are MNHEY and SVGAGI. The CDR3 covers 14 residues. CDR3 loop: CATGQVEGYNEQFF.

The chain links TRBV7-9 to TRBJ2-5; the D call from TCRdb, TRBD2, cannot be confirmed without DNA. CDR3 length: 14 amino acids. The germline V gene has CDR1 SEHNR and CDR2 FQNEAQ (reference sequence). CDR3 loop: CASSSPGGPETQYF.

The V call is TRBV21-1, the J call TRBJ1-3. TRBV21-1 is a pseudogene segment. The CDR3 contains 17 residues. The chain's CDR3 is CASRYPRQGNSGNTIYF.

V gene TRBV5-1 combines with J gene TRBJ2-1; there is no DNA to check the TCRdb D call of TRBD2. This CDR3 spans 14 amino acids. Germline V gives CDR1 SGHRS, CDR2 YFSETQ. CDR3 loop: CARVAGVSYNEQFF.

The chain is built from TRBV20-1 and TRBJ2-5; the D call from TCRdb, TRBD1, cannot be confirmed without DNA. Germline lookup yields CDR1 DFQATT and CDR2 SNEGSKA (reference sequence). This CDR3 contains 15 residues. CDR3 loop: CSALPGQGRQETQYF.